The clone carrying this TCR beta chain was detected only once. The source of the sample is a study of T cells in localized non-small cell lung cancer. Here immunoSEQ multiplex PCR was the method, and the copy in TCRdb shows in-frame clones only, minus some. The table records 15,000 to 20,000 clones, approximately 82% of them present only once. The specimen comprised peripheral blood, sampled before any cancer treatment. The clonotype was recovered from a male donor at least 60 years old with stage III lung adenocarcinoma.

CDR3 in DNA: TGTGCCAGCATGGACAGGGTGTCCTACAATGAGCAGTTCTTC. Encoded protein: CASMDRVSYNEQFF. J is TRBJ2-1 and V is TRBV2; 8 bases map to TRBD1. Trimming cost V 7 bases and J 1 base; bases outside gene matches: 3. In germline, CDR1 is SNHLY, CDR2 FYNNEI. The CDR3 extends over 14 amino acids. The entire variable domain, with the rest obtained from reference TRBV2 and TRBJ2-1, is as follows: EPEVTQTPSHQVTQMGQEVILRCVPISNHLYFYWYRQILGQKVEFLVSFYNNEISEKSEIFDDQFSVERPDGSNFTLKIRSTKLEDSAMYFCASMDRVSYNEQFFGPGTRLTVL.